Given below is one TCR beta chain in context. Study processing details: It was from reference gene primer amplification that nucleated cell counts were estimated. The repertoire was sequenced with immunoSEQ multiplex PCR; TCRdb's copy has only in-frame clones and lacks some. V, J and clone size were drawn from that table, and D and trimming were deduced from the DNA. Of 290,000 or so clones in the sample, 87% were seen once. The length of the CDR3 is 15 residues. Germline loops: CDR1 SGHDN, CDR2 FVKESK. Trimming took 0 bases from V and 9 from J, leaving 14 bases between them. These data belong to a study of blood T cell repertoires in COVID-19. Turning to the study itself: Whether acute or convalescent, the COVID-19 samples came from the United States, Italy and Spain. PBMCs, B-cell-depleted T cells, or T cells were the source of the cDNA or gDNA that made up the material.

The receptor was derived from a man younger than 35 with active or convalescent COVID-19. The chain recombines TRBV14 with TRBJ2-2; D is perhaps TRBD1 (6 bases). The material sequenced was peripheral blood. The CDR3 sequence is CASSQEAGEFRELFF. In DNA, the CDR3 is TGTGCCAGCAGCCAAGAGGCAGGGGAGTTCAGGGAGCTGTTTTTT.